A single sample is the source of the 18 T cell receptor beta chains below, sequenced in a study of PD-1 blockade in mismatch repair-deficient tumors. Here immunoSEQ multiplex PCR was the method, and the copy in TCRdb shows in-frame clones only, minus some. The table has 50,000 to 75,000 clones, about 91% seen once. The starting material was peripheral blood, obtained 52 weeks after starting pembrolizumab. Source of these receptors: an adult with mismatch repair-deficient cancer.

The rearrangement uses TRBV7-9 and TRBJ2-7; 7 bases line up with TRBD2. This CDR3 contains 14 residues. V lost 6 bases, J lost 6 bases, and 11 bases stayed unmatched. Germline V gene lookup returns CDR1 SEHNR and CDR2 FQNEAQ (reference sequence). CDR3 loop: CASSTREHKGEQYF. The CDR3 coding sequence is TGTGCCAGCAGTACGCGGGAGCATAAGGGCGAGCAGTACTTC.

A word on this clone: Additional DNA sequences in this sample encode the identical CDR3. The chain links TRBV28 to TRBJ2-7, with 10 bases aligning to TRBD1. This CDR3 comprises 15 residues. Germline-derived CDR1 and CDR2 are MDHEN and SYDVKM. V shed 5 bases, J shed 4 bases, and the junction held 8 bases outside the gene matches. The DNA of the CDR3 is TGTGCCAGCAGTACGACCGGGACAGGGGTTTACGAGCAGTACTTC. This translates into CASSTTGTGVYEQYF.

The rearrangement uses TRBV5-1 and TRBJ1-3, with 8 nucleotides matching TRBD1. This CDR3 has 15 amino acids. The V gene's germline CDR1 is SGHRS and CDR2 YFSETQ. Germline trimming cut 4 bases from V and 4 bases from J; bases unmatched to any gene: 7. For the CDR3, the DNA is TGCGCCAGCAGCCCGACAGGGGAATCAGGAAACACCATATATTTT. Translation gives CASSPTGESGNTIYF.

The chain recombines TRBV12-5 with TRBJ2-3; D perhaps matches TRBD1 (6 bases). This CDR3 is 19 amino acids long. The V gene lost 0 bases and the J gene lost 4 bases, with 23 bases spanning the gap. Germline-derived CDR1 and CDR2 are LGHNT and FRNRAP. The CDR3 DNA is TGTGCTAGTGGTTTGGTACTAATCCGACAGGCAAAAACCCCAGATACGCAGTATTTT. Translated: CASGLVLIRQAKTPDTQYF.

This chain connects TRBV11-2 to TRBJ2-3, with D possibly matching TRBD2 (6 bases). Germline V lookup: CDR1 SGHAT, CDR2 FQNNGV. Trimming left V 4 bases short and J 3 bases short, with 11 bases between. CDR3 length equals 14 residues. The DNA for the CDR3 is TGTGCCAGCAGCTACGGGGCGGGAACAGATACGCAGTATTTT. Protein product: CASSYGAGTDTQYF.

The J gene is TRBJ2-1, the V gene TRBV5-3; 7 nucleotides agree with TRBD1. Being an ORF, TRBV5-3 has a function that is uncertain. The CDR3 has 9 residues. The V segment lost 8 bases and the J segment 12 bases; nucleotides outside the gene matches: 2. The CDR3 sequence: CASDRVQFF. The CDR3 region has the DNA TGTGCCAGTGACAGGGTGCAGTTCTTC.

The chain has TRBV9 and TRBJ2-7, with TRBD2 identical over 14 bases. The CDR3 contains 14 residues. Trimming removed 4 bases from V and 5 bases from J; junction bases left unmatched: 2. Germline V gene data show CDR1 as SGDLS and CDR2 as YYNGEE. The chain's CDR3 is CASSTGLAGDEQYF. The CDR3 nucleotides read TGTGCCAGCAGCACGGGACTAGCGGGGGACGAGCAGTACTTC.

V and J are TRBV9 and TRBJ2-7; TRBD2 matches at 7 bases. J lost 5 bases, V lost 0 bases, and 8 bases had no gene match. This CDR3 contains 15 residues. Germline V gene data show CDR1 as SGDLS and CDR2 as YYNGEE. The CDR3, as DNA: TGTGCCAGCAGCGTAGCTCAAGGGGCGGGGGACGAGCAGTACTTC. This translates into CASSVAQGAGDEQYF.

CDR3: CASSASGSYEQYF. The DNA for the CDR3 is TGTGCCAGCAGTGCCAGCGGGAGCTACGAGCAGTACTTC. This chain uses TRBV25-1 with TRBJ2-7, with 8 bases matching TRBD2. The germline V gene has CDR1 MGHDK and CDR2 SYGVNS. This CDR3 has 13 residues. Trimming cost V 4 bases and J 3 bases; bases outside gene matches: 2.

DNA for the CDR3: TGCAGCGTTGAGTCGCGGGGCGGACTGTTTTTT. Amino acids: CSVESRGGLFF. The gene calls are TRBV29-1 and TRBJ1-4; D perhaps matches TRBD1 (5 bases). Germline lookup yields CDR1 SQVTM and CDR2 ANQGSEA. The CDR3 covers 11 residues. Trimming took off 3 bases at V and 13 bases at J, with 12 bases between the two ends.

The V call is TRBV4-2, the J call TRBJ1-5; D unclear. V lost 3 bases and J lost 4, with 4 bases in between. The V gene's germline CDR1 is LGHNA and CDR2 YNFKEQ. The CDR3 contains 12 residues. The CDR3 sequence: CASSQDNQPQHF. CDR3 nucleotides: TGTGCCAGCAGCCAGGATAATCAGCCCCAGCATTTT.

This chain connects TRBV7-9 to TRBJ2-2; 7 bases line up with TRBD2. The germline CDR1 and CDR2 sequences are SEHNR and FQNEAQ (reference sequence). Trimming cost V 2 bases and J 0 bases; bases outside gene matches: 6. The CDR3 extends over 17 amino acids. The CDR3: CASSLFGGGTNTGELFF. The CDR3 DNA sequence: TGTGCCAGCAGCTTATTCGGGGGAGGGACGAACACCGGGGAGCTGTTTTTT.

The chain uses TRBV19 and TRBJ2-6; D is uncertain. The V gene's germline CDR1 is LNHDA and CDR2 SQIVND (reference sequence). Trimming took off 2 bases at V and 0 bases at J, with 5 bases between the two ends. The CDR3 covers 15 residues. CDR3 residues: CASSIRNSGANVLTF. In DNA form, the CDR3 reads TGTGCCAGTAGTATACGGAACTCTGGGGCCAACGTCCTGACTTTC. The variable domain in full, with the rest retrieved from reference TRBV19 and TRBJ2-6, is DGGITQSPKYLFRKEGQNVTLSCEQNLNHDAMYWYRQDPGQGLRLIYYSQIVNDFQKGDIAEGYSVSREKKESFPLTVTSAQKNPTAFYLCASSIRNSGANVLTFGAGSRLTVL.

The chain uses TRBV5-1 and TRBJ1-1, with D tentatively TRBD1 (5 bases). This CDR3 is built from 14 residues. V was cut by 4 bases and J by 4 bases, with 14 bases left in between. The V gene's germline CDR1 is SGHRS and CDR2 YFSETQ. CDR3 protein: CASSPGLEGTEAFF. CDR3 sequence (DNA): TGCGCCAGCAGCCCGGGGCTTGAGGGCACTGAAGCTTTCTTT.

The rearrangement links TRBV4-3 to TRBJ2-1, with 11 bases that match TRBD2. This CDR3 is built from 15 residues. The germline V gene encodes CDR1 LGHNA and CDR2 YSLEER. V was clipped by 4 bases and J by 5 bases; unmatched bases: 4. CDR3 residues: CASSPLGLADNEQFF. CDR3 nucleotide sequence: TGCGCCAGCAGCCCATTGGGACTAGCGGACAATGAGCAGTTCTTC.

The chain combines TRBV7-3 with TRBJ2-3; D tentatively reads TRBD1 or TRBD2 (5 bases each). V was trimmed by 2 bases and J by 3 bases, leaving 12 bases between them. The CDR3 has 15 amino acids. Germline V gene data show CDR1 as SGHTA and CDR2 as FQGTGA. CDR3 in amino acids: CASSLGGKTTDTQYF. For the CDR3, the DNA is TGTGCCAGCAGCTTAGGGGGAAAAACAACAGATACGCAGTATTTT.

The chain couples TRBV6-5 to TRBJ2-1, with a possible D match to TRBD2 (5 bases). Germline assignment: CDR1 MNHEY and CDR2 SVGAGI. The CDR3 length is 14 residues. V lost 6 bases, J lost 5 bases, and 14 bases lay in between. For the CDR3, the DNA is TGTGCCAGCAGGAGCCTAGGAGGTAACAATGAGCAGTTCTTC. Amino acid sequence: CASRSLGGNNEQFF.

CDR3 residues: CASSLVRPMDGMRHEQFF. CDR3 DNA sequence: TGTGCCAGCAGCTTAGTGAGACCAATGGACGGAATGAGACATGAGCAGTTCTTC. The chain couples TRBV11-2 to TRBJ2-1; unclear D gene. Germline V gene data show CDR1 as SGHAT and CDR2 as FQNNGV. Trimming took off 1 base at V and 8 bases at J, with 24 bases between the two ends. This CDR3 region has 18 residues.